The 28 T cell receptor beta chains given below trace back to one sample, sequenced in a study of blood T cell repertoires in COVID-19. Assay used: immunoSEQ multiplex PCR; TCRdb lists only in-frame clones, some missing. This table has some 220,000 clones, over 70% appearing once. Sequenced sample: peripheral blood. These receptors all stem from a woman aged 70-85 years with acute or convalescent COVID-19.

The chain has TRBV2 and TRBJ2-3, with TRBD2 as a possible D gene (6 bases). Germline V gene lookup returns CDR1 SNHLY and CDR2 FYNNEI. The CDR3 loop spans 15 amino acids. V lost 6 bases and J lost 2, with 15 bases in between. The CDR3 DNA sequence: TGTGCCAGCAGCCGCCGGGACTTATCCACAGATACGCAGTATTTT. Translation gives CASSRRDLSTDTQYF.

The chain employs TRBV11-2 and TRBJ2-3; 10 bases are shared with TRBD2. In germline, CDR1 is SGHAT, CDR2 FQNNGV. After removal of 5 bases from V and 6 bases from J, the junction contained 2 bases not matched to a gene. The CDR3 covers 13 residues. The CDR3 protein is CASSPTSGDTQYF. The CDR3 DNA is TGTGCCAGCAGCCCGACTAGCGGGGATACGCAGTATTTT.

The chain joins TRBV6-2 or TRBV6-3 to TRBJ1-2; possible D gene TRBD1, 5 bases. The length of the CDR3 is 12 residues. Germline V CDR1 and CDR2: MNHEY, SVGEGT. The ends were cut back, 4 bases at V and 6 bases at J, with 9 bases in the middle. The CDR3 region is CASSFRVHGYTF. The CDR3 DNA reads TGTGCCAGCAGTTTCAGGGTCCATGGCTACACCTTC.

The CDR3 coding sequence is TGTGCCAGCAGCCCAGACAGGTTTACCTACGAGCAGTACTTC. This sequence encodes CASSPDRFTYEQYF. This chain links TRBV7-2 with TRBJ2-7; maybe TRBD1 (6 bases). Germline V gene sequence: CDR1 SGHTA, CDR2 FQGNSA. There are 14 residues in the CDR3. V gave up 5 bases and J gave up 2 bases, with 13 bases separating them.

This chain links TRBV30 with TRBJ1-6; maybe TRBD1 (6 bases). CDR1 is GTSNPN, CDR2 SVGIG, per germline (reference sequence). The ends were cut back, 3 bases at V and 7 bases at J, with 13 bases in the middle. CDR3 length: 14 residues. The CDR3 DNA follows: TGTGCCTGGAGGTTGGGACACGACAATTCACCCCTCCACTTT. Translating gives CAWRLGHDNSPLHF.

The rearrangement links TRBV15 to TRBJ1-1; no definite D call. CDR3 length: 12 amino acids. V gave up 0 bases and J gave up 10 bases, with 9 bases separating them. Germline CDR1 reads LNHNV; CDR2 reads YYDKDF (reference sequence). The CDR3 DNA sequence: TGTGCCACCAGCAGAGATTGGGCCGGAGCTTTCTTT. This codes for CATSRDWAGAFF. The entire variable domain, with the rest obtained from reference TRBV15 and TRBJ1-1, is as follows: DAMVIQNPRYQVTQFGKPVTLSCSQTLNHNVMYWYQQKSSQAPKLLFHYYDKDFNNEADTPDNFQSRRPNTSFCFLDIRSPGLGDTAMYLCATSRDWAGAFFGQGTRLTVV.

Turning to this clone: Different DNA sequences within this sample yield the same CDR3. The chain links TRBV7-2 to TRBJ1-1; D unclear. Trimming pared 5 bases from V and 1 base from J, leaving 14 bases between. The CDR3 totals 15 residues. CDR1 SGHTA and CDR2 FQGNSA come from the germline V gene. Here the CDR3 reads CASSPEGQRNTEAFF. The CDR3 DNA is TGTGCCAGCAGCCCAGAGGGTCAGAGGAACACTGAAGCTTTCTTT.

This clone was seen repeatedly, ten times or more. This chain joins TRBV2 and TRBJ2-5; the D gene is possibly TRBD2 (5 bases). V was shortened by 7 bases and J by 3 bases, with 15 bases between the two germline ends. Germline CDR1 is SNHLY and CDR2 is FYNNEI. CDR3 length: 14 residues. The CDR3: CASKLRLLEETQYF. CDR3 DNA sequence: TGTGCCAGCAAGCTAAGGCTACTAGAAGAGACCCAGTACTTC.

In nucleotides, the CDR3 is TGTGCCAGCAGCGGACGACAGGGGGCTGTTGAAGCTTTCTTT. This encodes CASSGRQGAVEAFF. J is TRBJ1-1 and V is TRBV9; 10 nucleotides line up with TRBD1. With V trimmed by 3 bases and J by 7 bases, 6 bases remained unmatched. CDR1 and CDR2 (germline): SGDLS, YYNGEE. The CDR3 sequence is 14 residues long.

The rearrangement links TRBV11-2 to TRBJ2-3; TRBD2 might be the D (6 bases). The CDR3 runs 18 residues. The germline V gene has CDR1 SGHAT and CDR2 FQNNGV. V was clipped by 3 bases and J by 2 bases, with 21 bases between them. As DNA, the CDR3 is TGTGCCAGCAGCTTTCGCGTGCCGGCGGGGCGTCTCACAGATACGCAGTATTTT. Encoded protein: CASSFRVPAGRLTDTQYF.

J is TRBJ1-6 and V is TRBV13, with no clear D. Germline values: CDR1 PRHDT, CDR2 FYEKMQ (reference sequence). The CDR3 runs 16 residues. Trimming removed 5 bases at V and 6 bases at J, with 17 bases between. CDR3 amino acids: CASSRFHFAGNSPLHF. The CDR3 region has the DNA TGTGCCAGCAGCCGTTTCCACTTTGCTGGTAATTCACCCCTCCACTTT.

In nucleotides, the CDR3 is TGTGCCAGCAGTTTCCGCCGCGAGACTAGCGGGGGGGCGGGGGAGCAGTTCTTC. As protein: CASSFRRETSGGAGEQFF. The gene calls are TRBV27 and TRBJ2-1; 14 bases map to TRBD2. V lost 3 bases and J lost 10; bases outside the gene matches: 14. CDR3 length: 18 amino acids. Per the germline V gene, CDR1 is MNHEY and CDR2 is SMNVEV (reference sequence).

The genes are TRBV7-9 and TRBJ2-7, with 7 bases that match TRBD1. CDR3 length: 17 amino acids. Germline V gives CDR1 SEHNR, CDR2 FQNEAQ (reference sequence). With V trimmed by 1 base and J by 7 bases, 16 bases remained unmatched. CDR3 loop: CASSLDRRQGVKMEQYF. The CDR3 coding sequence is TGTGCCAGCAGCTTAGACCGAAGACAGGGTGTAAAAATGGAGCAGTACTTC.

The chain combines TRBV7-9 with TRBJ2-3, with 7 positions matching TRBD2. From germline, CDR1 is SEHNR and CDR2 FQNEAQ (reference sequence). This CDR3 region has 16 residues. Unmatched junction bases numbered 9, after V lost 2 bases and J lost 4 bases. The DNA for the CDR3 is TGTGCCAGCAGCTTAAGGAGGGGACTAACTCCAGATACGCAGTATTTT. It codes for CASSLRRGLTPDTQYF.

The rearrangement joins TRBV9 to TRBJ1-2; 9 positions agree with TRBD1. The V segment lost 4 bases and the J segment 6 bases; nucleotides outside the gene matches: 4. The CDR3 runs 13 residues. CDR1 is SGDLS and CDR2 is YYNGEE in the germline V gene. The CDR3 DNA follows: TGTGCCAGCAGCCCCGGGACAGGGAATGGCTACACCTTC. Protein: CASSPGTGNGYTF.

This clone showed up just a few times. V is TRBV24-1 and J is TRBJ1-3; TRBD1 is a possible D gene (6 bases). The CDR3 is made up of 17 amino acids. Germline V gene data show CDR1 as KGHDR and CDR2 as SFDVKD. With 7 bases removed from V and 0 bases from J, the gap between germline ends came to 18 bases. The CDR3 bases are TGTGCCACCAGCCACGGACAGAAAGATTTCTCTGGAAACACCATATATTTT. Translated, it gives CATSHGQKDFSGNTIYF.

The chain carries TRBV24-1 and TRBJ2-6, with D hard to call. Germline-derived CDR1 and CDR2 are KGHDR and SFDVKD. Trimming took 5 bases from V and 2 from J, leaving 9 bases between them. The CDR3 has 15 amino acids. For the CDR3, the DNA is TGTGCCACCAGTGTGGCATTAACTGGGGCCAACGTCCTGACTTTC. This codes for CATSVALTGANVLTF.

V and J are TRBV14 and TRBJ2-5; 9 nucleotides line up with TRBD2. CDR3 length: 16 residues. With V trimmed by 0 bases and J by 7 bases, 9 bases remained unmatched. Germline V gives CDR1 SGHDN, CDR2 FVKESK. The CDR3 here is CASSQDNRGGARTQYF. DNA for the CDR3: TGTGCCAGCAGCCAAGATAACCGCGGGGGGGCCAGGACCCAGTACTTC. The variable domain in full, completed from reference TRBV14 and TRBJ2-5, reads EAGVTQFPSHSVIEKGQTVTLRCDPISGHDNLYWYRRVMGKEIKFLLHFVKESKQDESGMPNNRFLAERTGGTYSTLKVQPAELEDSGVYFCASSQDNRGGARTQYFGPGTRLLVL.

The DNA for the CDR3 is TGTGCCAGCAGAGGTCCAGGGGTAGTTGGCTACACCTTC. Encoded protein: CASRGPGVVGYTF. The rearrangement links TRBV6-4 to TRBJ1-2; tentatively, D is TRBD1 (6 bases). The CDR3 spans 13 residues. Trimming removed 6 bases from V and 7 bases from J, with 15 bases in between. Germline V gene sequence: CDR1 MRHNA, CDR2 SNTAGT.

The gene calls are TRBV6-5 and TRBJ1-5, with a possible D match to TRBD1 (5 bases). Germline-derived CDR1 and CDR2 are MNHEY and SVGAGI. The germline V and J ends were trimmed by 5 bases and 9 bases, with 14 bases remaining between them. This CDR3 region has 13 residues. The CDR3, as DNA: TGTGCCAGCAGTCCTCCCCGGGGGGGGCCCCAGCATTTT. Protein: CASSPPRGGPQHF.

The genes are TRBV5-1 and TRBJ2-3; possible D gene TRBD1, 6 bases. The germline gives CDR1 SGHRS, CDR2 YFSETQ. Trimming removed 6 bases from V and 2 bases from J, with 13 bases in between. This CDR3 spans 14 amino acids. In nucleotides, the CDR3 is TGCGCCAGCATGAGGGACACCGCCACAGATACGCAGTATTTT. Residues: CASMRDTATDTQYF.

This clone was counted once. This chain connects TRBV11-2 to TRBJ1-1; D is perhaps TRBD1 (5 bases). This CDR3 region has 17 residues. Trimming cost V 1 base and J 0 bases, with 15 bases left between them. Per germline, CDR1 SGHAT and CDR2 FQNNGV. CDR3 coding DNA: TGTGCCAGCAGCTTAGCGGTCGGGAGGGGAATGAACACTGAAGCTTTCTTT. This sequence encodes CASSLAVGRGMNTEAFF. Based on the CDR3 plus reference TRBV11-2 and TRBJ1-1, the full variable domain is EAGVAQSPRYKIIEKRQSVAFWCNPISGHATLYWYQQILGQGPKLLIQFQNNGVVDDSQLPKDRFSAERLKGVDSTLKIQPAKLEDSAVYLCASSLAVGRGMNTEAFFGQGTRLTVV.

V and J are TRBV12-3 or TRBV12-4 and TRBJ1-2, with D uncertain. The CDR3 length is 12 residues. Between the trimmed V and J ends, which lost 7 bases and 7 bases, there was a span of 13 bases. The CDR3 coding sequence is TGTGCCAGCACTCTAGACGCGGTTGGCTACACCTTC. Translating gives CASTLDAVGYTF.

J is TRBJ1-3 and V is TRBV15, with D possibly TRBD1 on 5 matching bases. The CDR3 loop spans 13 amino acids. The ends were cut back, 3 bases at V and 7 bases at J, with 10 bases in the middle. Germline loops: CDR1 LNHNV, CDR2 YYDKDF (reference sequence). Here the CDR3 reads CATSSNGGNTIYF. The CDR3 DNA follows: TGTGCCACCAGCAGCAATGGGGGGAACACCATATATTTT.

This chain uses TRBV7-8 with TRBJ1-6, with TRBD1 matching over 9 bases. Germline trimming cut 2 bases from V and 7 bases from J; bases unmatched to any gene: 6. The CDR3 contains 16 residues. In germline, CDR1 is SGHVS, CDR2 FQNEAQ. The CDR3 bases are TGTGCCAGCAGCTTAACAGGGGGCTTTATGAATTCACCCCTCCACTTT. It yields the protein CASSLTGGFMNSPLHF.

The sample holds a few counts of this clone. This chain connects TRBV11-2 to TRBJ1-2; TRBD1 might be the D (5 bases). Germline V gene data show CDR1 as SGHAT and CDR2 as FQNNGV. Trimming removed 3 bases at V and 5 bases at J, with 7 bases between. The CDR3 extends over 12 amino acids. CDR3 DNA sequence: TGTGCCAGCAGCTTTAGACAGTATGGCTACACCTTC. This sequence encodes CASSFRQYGYTF.

V gene TRBV24-1 combines with J gene TRBJ2-3; 8 bases line up with TRBD2. The CDR3 runs to 16 residues. The V gene end was trimmed by 0 bases and the J gene end by 4 bases; junction bases not matched to a gene: 5. Germline CDR1 KGHDR, CDR2 SFDVKD. Here the CDR3 DNA reads TGTGCCACCAGTGATTTGGAGCGGGGGAGGGCAGATACGCAGTATTTT. Its translation: CATSDLERGRADTQYF.

This chain joins TRBV5-8 and TRBJ1-5, with D maybe TRBD1 (5 bases). Germline loops: CDR1 SGHTS, CDR2 YDEGEE. V dropped 4 bases and J dropped 12 bases, with 20 bases sitting between them. The CDR3 sequence is 14 residues long. The CDR3 spells CASSTRTLGGSQHF. The CDR3 nucleotides read TGTGCCAGCAGCACCCGGACACTTGGGGGGAGCCAGCATTTT.